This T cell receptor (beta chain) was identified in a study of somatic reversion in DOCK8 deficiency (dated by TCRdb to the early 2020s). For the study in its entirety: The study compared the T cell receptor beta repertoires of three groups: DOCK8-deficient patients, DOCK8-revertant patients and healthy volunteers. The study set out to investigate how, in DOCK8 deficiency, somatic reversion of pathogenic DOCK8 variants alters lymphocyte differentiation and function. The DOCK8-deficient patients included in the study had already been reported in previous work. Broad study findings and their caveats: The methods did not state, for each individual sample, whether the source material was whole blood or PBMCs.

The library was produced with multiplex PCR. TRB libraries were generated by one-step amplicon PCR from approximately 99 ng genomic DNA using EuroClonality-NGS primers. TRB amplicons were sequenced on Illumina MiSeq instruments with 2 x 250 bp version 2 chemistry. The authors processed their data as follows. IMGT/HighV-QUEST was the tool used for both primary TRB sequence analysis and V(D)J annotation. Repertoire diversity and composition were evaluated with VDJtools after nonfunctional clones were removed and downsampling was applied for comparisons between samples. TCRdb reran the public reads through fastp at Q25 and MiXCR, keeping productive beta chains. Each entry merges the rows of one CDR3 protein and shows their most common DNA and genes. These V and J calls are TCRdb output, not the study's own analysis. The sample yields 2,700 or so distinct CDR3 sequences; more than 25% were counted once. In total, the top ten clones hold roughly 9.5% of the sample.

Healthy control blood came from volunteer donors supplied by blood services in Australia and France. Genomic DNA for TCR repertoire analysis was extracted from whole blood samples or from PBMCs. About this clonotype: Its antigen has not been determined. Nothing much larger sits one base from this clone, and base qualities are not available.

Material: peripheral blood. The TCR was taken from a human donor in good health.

The CDR3 protein: CASSSRRGHGYTF. The DNA is as follows: TGTGCCAGCAGCTCTCGAAGGGGCCATGGCTACACCTTC. In this chain, TRBV7-2 is recombined with TRBJ1-2; the D segment could be TRBD1, given 5 matching bases. The V end loses 4 bases and the J end loses 6 bases, and a stretch of 12 bases separates them. Its CDR3 holds 13 amino acids, cysteine through phenylalanine. Just CDR3 DNA is preserved here, 39 bases in frame from base 1. The germline V gene provides CDR1 SGHTA and CDR2 FQGNSA.